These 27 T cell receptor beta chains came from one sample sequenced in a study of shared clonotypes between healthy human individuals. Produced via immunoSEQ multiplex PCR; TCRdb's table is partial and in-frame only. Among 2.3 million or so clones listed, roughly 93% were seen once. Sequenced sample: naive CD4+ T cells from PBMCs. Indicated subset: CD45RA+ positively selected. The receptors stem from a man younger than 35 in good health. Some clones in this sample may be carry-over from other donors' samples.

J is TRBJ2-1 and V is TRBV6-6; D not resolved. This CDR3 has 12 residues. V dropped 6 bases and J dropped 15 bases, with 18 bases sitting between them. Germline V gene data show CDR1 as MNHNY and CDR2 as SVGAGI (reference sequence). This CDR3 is CASSPGQFRGFF. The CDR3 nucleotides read TGTGCCAGCAGCCCCGGGCAGTTTCGTGGGTTCTTC.

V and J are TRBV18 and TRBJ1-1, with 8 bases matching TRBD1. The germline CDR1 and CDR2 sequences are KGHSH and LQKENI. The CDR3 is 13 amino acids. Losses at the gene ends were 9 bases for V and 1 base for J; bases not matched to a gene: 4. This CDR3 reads CASTGGRNTEAFF. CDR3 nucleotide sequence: TGTGCCAGTACAGGGGGTAGGAACACTGAAGCTTTCTTT.

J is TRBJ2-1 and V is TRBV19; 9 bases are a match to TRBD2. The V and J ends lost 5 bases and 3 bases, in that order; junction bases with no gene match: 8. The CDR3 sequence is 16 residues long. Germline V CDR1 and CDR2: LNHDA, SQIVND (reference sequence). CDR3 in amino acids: CASSGKTSGVYNEQFF. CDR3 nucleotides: TGTGCCAGTAGTGGCAAGACTAGCGGCGTCTACAATGAGCAGTTCTTC.

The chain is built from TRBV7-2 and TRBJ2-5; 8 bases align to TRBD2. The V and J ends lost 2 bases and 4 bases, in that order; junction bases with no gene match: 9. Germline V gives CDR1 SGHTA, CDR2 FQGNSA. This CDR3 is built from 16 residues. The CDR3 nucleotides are TGTGCCAGCAGCTTATGGTCGGGAGGGCCTCGAGAGACCCAGTACTTC. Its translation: CASSLWSGGPRETQYF.

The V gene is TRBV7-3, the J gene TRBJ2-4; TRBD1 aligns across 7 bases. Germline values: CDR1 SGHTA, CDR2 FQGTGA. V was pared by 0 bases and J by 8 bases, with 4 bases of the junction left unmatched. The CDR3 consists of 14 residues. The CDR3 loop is CASSLTAGGDIQYF. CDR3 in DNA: TGTGCCAGCAGCTTAACGGCAGGGGGTGACATTCAGTACTTC.

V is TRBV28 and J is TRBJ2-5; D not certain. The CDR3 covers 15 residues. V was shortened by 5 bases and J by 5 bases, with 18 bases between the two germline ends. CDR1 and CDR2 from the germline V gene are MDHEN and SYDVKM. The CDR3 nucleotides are TGTGCCAGCAGTAGCGATAGGCTTCTCGGGGAGACCCAGTACTTC. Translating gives CASSSDRLLGETQYF.

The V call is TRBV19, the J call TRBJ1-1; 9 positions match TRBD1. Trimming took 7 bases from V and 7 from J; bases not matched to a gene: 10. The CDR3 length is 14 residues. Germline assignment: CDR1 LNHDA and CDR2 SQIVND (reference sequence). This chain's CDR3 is CASTPQGAGSEAFF. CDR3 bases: TGTGCCAGTACCCCACAGGGGGCGGGAAGTGAAGCTTTCTTT.

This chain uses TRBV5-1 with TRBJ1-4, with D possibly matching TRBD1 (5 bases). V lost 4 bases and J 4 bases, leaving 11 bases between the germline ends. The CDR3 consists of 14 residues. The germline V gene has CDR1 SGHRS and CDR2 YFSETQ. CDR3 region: CASSPGWGNEKLFF. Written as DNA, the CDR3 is TGCGCCAGCAGCCCAGGGTGGGGTAATGAAAAACTGTTTTTT.

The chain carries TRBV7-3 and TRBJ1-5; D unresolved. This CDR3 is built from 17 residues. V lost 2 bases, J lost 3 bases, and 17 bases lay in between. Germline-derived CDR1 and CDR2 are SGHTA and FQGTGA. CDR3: CASSLYPSSLLNQPQHF. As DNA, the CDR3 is TGTGCCAGCAGCTTATATCCCAGCTCTCTCCTCAATCAGCCCCAGCATTTT. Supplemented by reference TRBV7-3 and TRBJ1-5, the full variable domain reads GAGVSQTPSNKVTEKGKYVELRCDPISGHTALYWYRQSLGQGPEFLIYFQGTGAADDSGLPNDRFFAVRPEGSVSTLKIQRTERGDSAVYLCASSLYPSSLLNQPQHFGDGTRLSIL.

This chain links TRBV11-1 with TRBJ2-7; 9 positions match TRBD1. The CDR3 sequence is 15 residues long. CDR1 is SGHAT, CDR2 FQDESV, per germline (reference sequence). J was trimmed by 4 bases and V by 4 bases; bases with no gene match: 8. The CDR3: CASSWARDRVYEQYF. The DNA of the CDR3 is TGTGCCAGCAGCTGGGCCCGGGACAGGGTTTACGAGCAGTACTTC.

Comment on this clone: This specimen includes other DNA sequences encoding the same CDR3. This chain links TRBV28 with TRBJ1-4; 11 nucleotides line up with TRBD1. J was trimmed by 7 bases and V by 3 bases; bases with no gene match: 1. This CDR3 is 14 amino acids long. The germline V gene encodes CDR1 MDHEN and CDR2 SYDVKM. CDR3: CASSLDRGREKLFF. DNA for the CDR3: TGTGCCAGCAGTTTGGACAGGGGGCGTGAAAAACTGTTTTTT.

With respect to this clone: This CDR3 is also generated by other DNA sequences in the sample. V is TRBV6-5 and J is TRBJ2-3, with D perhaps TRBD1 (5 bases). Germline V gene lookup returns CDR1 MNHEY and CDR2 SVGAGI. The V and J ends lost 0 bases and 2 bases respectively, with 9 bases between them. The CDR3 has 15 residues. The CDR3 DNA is TGTGCCAGCAGTTACTCGGGCAGGGCCACAGATACGCAGTATTTT. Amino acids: CASSYSGRATDTQYF.

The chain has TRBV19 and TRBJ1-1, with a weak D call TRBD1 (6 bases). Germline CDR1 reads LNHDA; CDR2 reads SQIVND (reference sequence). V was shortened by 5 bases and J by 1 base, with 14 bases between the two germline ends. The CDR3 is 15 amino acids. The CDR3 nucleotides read TGTGCCAGTAGTGCTAAACAGGGCTGGAACACTGAAGCTTTCTTT. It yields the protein CASSAKQGWNTEAFF.

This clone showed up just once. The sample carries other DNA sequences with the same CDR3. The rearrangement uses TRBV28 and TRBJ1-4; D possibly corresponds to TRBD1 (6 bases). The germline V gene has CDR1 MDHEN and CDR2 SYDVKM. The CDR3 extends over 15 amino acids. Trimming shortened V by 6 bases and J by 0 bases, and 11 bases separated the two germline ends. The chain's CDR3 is CASSQTGATNEKLFF. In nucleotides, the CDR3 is TGTGCCAGCAGCCAGACAGGTGCAACTAATGAAAAACTGTTTTTT. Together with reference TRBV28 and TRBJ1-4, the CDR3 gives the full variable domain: DVKVTQSSRYLVKRTGEKVFLECVQDMDHENMFWYRQDPGLGLRLIYFSYDVKMKEKGDIPEGYSVSREKKERFSLILESASTNQTSMYLCASSQTGATNEKLFFGSGTQLSVL.

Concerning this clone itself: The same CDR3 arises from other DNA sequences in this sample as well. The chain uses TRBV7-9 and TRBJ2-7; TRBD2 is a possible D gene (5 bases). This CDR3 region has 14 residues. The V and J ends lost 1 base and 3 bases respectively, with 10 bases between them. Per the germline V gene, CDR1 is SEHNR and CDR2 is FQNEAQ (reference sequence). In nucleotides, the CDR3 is TGTGCCAGCAGCTTAGGCACGGGGATCTACGAGCAGTACTTC. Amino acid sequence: CASSLGTGIYEQYF. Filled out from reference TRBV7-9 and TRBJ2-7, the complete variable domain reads DTGVSQNPRHKITKRGQNVTFRCDPISEHNRLYWYRQTLGQGPEFLTYFQNEAQLEKSRLLSDRFSAERPKGSFSTLEIQRTEQGDSAMYLCASSLGTGIYEQYFGPGTRLTVT.

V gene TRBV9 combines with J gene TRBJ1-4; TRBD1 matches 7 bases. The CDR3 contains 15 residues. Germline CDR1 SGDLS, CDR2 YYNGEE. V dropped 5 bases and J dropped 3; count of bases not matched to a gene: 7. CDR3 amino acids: CASRRGRGPNEKLFF. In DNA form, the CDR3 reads TGTGCCAGCAGGAGGGGGCGGGGCCCTAATGAAAAACTGTTTTTT.

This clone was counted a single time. The DNA for the CDR3 is TGTGCCAGCAGCTCCGGACTACCTCCCTACGAGCAGTACTTC. This sequence encodes CASSSGLPPYEQYF. This chain joins TRBV11-2 and TRBJ2-7, with D perhaps matching TRBD2 (6 bases). CDR1 and CDR2 from the germline V gene are SGHAT and FQNNGV. The CDR3 has 14 residues. V was trimmed by 4 bases and J by 2 bases, leaving 12 bases between them.

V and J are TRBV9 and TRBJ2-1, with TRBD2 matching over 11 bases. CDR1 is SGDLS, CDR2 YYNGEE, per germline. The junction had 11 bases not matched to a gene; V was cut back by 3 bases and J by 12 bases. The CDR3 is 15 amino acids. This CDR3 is CASSGLAGTDLGQFF. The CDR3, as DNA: TGTGCCAGCAGCGGACTAGCGGGAACCGACCTAGGGCAGTTCTTC.

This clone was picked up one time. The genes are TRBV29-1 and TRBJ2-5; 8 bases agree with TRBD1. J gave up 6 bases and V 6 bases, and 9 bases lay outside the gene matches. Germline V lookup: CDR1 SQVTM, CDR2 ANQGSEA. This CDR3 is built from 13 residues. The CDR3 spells CSVRGLAGKTQYF. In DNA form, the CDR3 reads TGCAGCGTCAGGGGGCTCGCGGGGAAGACCCAGTACTTC.

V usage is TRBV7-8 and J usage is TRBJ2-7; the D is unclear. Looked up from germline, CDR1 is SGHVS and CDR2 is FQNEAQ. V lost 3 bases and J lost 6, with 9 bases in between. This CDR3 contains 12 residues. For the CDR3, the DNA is TGTGCCAGCAGCTTTCGCGGTAGCGAGCAGTACTTC. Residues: CASSFRGSEQYF.

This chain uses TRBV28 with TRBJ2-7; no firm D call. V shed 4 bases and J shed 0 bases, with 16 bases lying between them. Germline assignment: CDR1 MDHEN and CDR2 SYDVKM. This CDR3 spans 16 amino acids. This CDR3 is CASSSREAQSSYEQYF. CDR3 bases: TGTGCCAGCAGTTCCCGCGAGGCTCAGAGCTCCTACGAGCAGTACTTC.

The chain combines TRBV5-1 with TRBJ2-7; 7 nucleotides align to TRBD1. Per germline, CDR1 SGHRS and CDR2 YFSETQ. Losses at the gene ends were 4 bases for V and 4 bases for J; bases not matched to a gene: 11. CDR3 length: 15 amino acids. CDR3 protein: CASSKGQPALYEQYF. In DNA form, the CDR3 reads TGCGCCAGCAGCAAGGGACAGCCCGCTCTTTACGAGCAGTACTTC.

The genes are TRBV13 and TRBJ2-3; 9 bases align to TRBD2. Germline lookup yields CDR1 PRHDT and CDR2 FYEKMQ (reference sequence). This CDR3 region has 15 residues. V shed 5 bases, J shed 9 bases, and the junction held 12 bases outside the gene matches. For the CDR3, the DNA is TGTGCCAGCAGCCCTAGCGGGACCAGGGCGGACACGCAGTATTTT. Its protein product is CASSPSGTRADTQYF.

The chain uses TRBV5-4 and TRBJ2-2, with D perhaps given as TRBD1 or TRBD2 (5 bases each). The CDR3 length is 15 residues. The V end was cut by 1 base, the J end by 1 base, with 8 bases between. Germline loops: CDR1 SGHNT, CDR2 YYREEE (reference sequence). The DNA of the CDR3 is TGTGCCAGCAGCTTGTCGGGACGGAACACCGGGGAGCTGTTTTTT. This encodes CASSLSGRNTGELFF. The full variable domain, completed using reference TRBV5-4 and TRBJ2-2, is ETGVTQSPTHLIKTRGQQVTLRCSSQSGHNTVSWYQQALGQGPQFIFQYYREEENGRGNFPPRFSGLQFPNYSSELNVNALELDDSALYLCASSLSGRNTGELFFGEGSRLTVL.

CDR3 coding DNA: TGTGCCAGCAGCTCGGCGGGAGTCTCTGGAAACACCATATATTTT. It specifies CASSSAGVSGNTIYF. V gene TRBV11-2 combines with J gene TRBJ1-3; D is unclear. The length of the CDR3 is 15 residues. Trimming removed 4 bases from V and 0 bases from J, with 10 bases in between. Germline V lookup: CDR1 SGHAT, CDR2 FQNNGV.

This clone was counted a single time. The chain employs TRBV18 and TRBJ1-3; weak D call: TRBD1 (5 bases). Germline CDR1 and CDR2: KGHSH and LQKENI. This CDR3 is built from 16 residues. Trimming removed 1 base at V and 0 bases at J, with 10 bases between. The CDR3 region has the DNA TGTGCCAGCTCACCACTGCCTGACAGCTCTGGAAACACCATATATTTT. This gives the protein CASSPLPDSSGNTIYF.

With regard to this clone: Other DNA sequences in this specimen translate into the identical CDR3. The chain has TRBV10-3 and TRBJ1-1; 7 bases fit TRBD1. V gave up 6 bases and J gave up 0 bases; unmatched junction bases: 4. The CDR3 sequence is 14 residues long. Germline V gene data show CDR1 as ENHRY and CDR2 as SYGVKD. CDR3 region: CAISVQGMNTEAFF. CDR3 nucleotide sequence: TGTGCCATCAGCGTACAGGGGATGAACACTGAAGCTTTCTTT.